Listed below are T cell receptor beta chains from one sample, sequenced in a study of T cells after yellow fever vaccination. TCRdb called the 5' RACE reads again in MiXCR, with one record for every CDR3 protein. The sample holds approximately 550,000 distinct CDR3 sequences, approximately 21% seen once. Sequencing used PBMCs, obtained 15 days after the yellow fever booster vaccination. Receptor source: a man aged 25-40 years who received the YFV17D yellow fever vaccine. The CDR3 runs from the conserved cysteine through the conserved F or W. Fields, in order: clone size, D gene, V gene, J gene, CDR3 protein, CDR3 DNA. D genes are given only for firm matches. Size is omitted from some rows. Given values are once, few, many or a class for expanded clones.

clone_size: few; d_call: NA; v_call: TRBV20-1; j_call: TRBJ1-5; cdr3_aa: CSARVGYSNQPQHF; cdr3_nt: TGCAGTGCTAGAGTGGGGTATAGCAATCAGCCCCAGCATTTT
clone_size: NA; d_call: NA; v_call: TRBV28; j_call: TRBJ2-2; cdr3_aa: CASSQPPHPTGELFF; cdr3_nt: TGTGCCAGCAGCCAGCCCCCCCACCCCACCGGGGAGCTGTTTTTT
clone_size: NA; d_call: NA; v_call: TRBV20-1; j_call: TRBJ2-7; cdr3_aa: CSASGGVGYEQYF; cdr3_nt: TGCAGTGCTAGTGGTGGTGTAGGCTACGAGCAGTACTTC
clone_size: NA; d_call: NA; v_call: TRBV10-3; j_call: TRBJ2-5; cdr3_aa: CAIKGLEETQYF; cdr3_nt: TGTGCCATCAAGGGGCTAGAAGAGACCCAGTACTTC
clone_size: once; d_call: TRBD2; v_call: TRBV6-1; j_call: TRBJ2-3; cdr3_aa: CASSINGLASGDTQYF; cdr3_nt: TGTGCCAGCAGCATCAACGGACTAGCTTCAGGAGATACGCAGTATTTT
clone_size: few; d_call: TRBD2; v_call: TRBV7-9; j_call: TRBJ2-1; cdr3_aa: CASSLREGPTYNEQFF; cdr3_nt: TGTGCCAGCAGCCTCAGGGAGGGACCAACCTACAATGAGCAGTTCTTC
clone_size: NA; d_call: TRBD2; v_call: TRBV6-5; j_call: TRBJ2-2; cdr3_aa: CASSSPLAGNTGELYF; cdr3_nt: TGTGCCAGCAGTTCCCCCCTAGCGGGTAACACCGGGGAGCTGTATTTT
clone_size: few; d_call: TRBD1; v_call: TRBV9; j_call: TRBJ2-2; cdr3_aa: CASSVGQQNTGELFF; cdr3_nt: TGTGCCAGCAGCGTGGGACAGCAGAACACCGGGGAGCTGTTTTTT
clone_size: NA; d_call: NA; v_call: TRBV11-1; j_call: TRBJ2-7; cdr3_aa: CASSLLVARRWDEQYF; cdr3_nt: TGTGCCAGCAGCTTACTTGTGGCCCGGCGATGGGACGAGCAGTACTTC
clone_size: few; d_call: NA; v_call: TRBV2; j_call: TRBJ2-4; cdr3_aa: CASLEGGLAKNIQYF; cdr3_nt: TGTGCCAGCTTAGAGGGAGGTCTAGCCAAAAACATTCAGTACTTC
clone_size: few; d_call: TRBD1; v_call: TRBV5-1; j_call: TRBJ1-1; cdr3_aa: CASSVDRARFTKAFF; cdr3_nt: TGCGCCAGCAGCGTTGACAGGGCCCGCTTCACGAAAGCTTTCTTT
clone_size: few; d_call: TRBD1; v_call: TRBV7-2; j_call: TRBJ2-1; cdr3_aa: CASSLEQGREQFF; cdr3_nt: TGTGCCAGCAGCTTGGAACAGGGGAGAGAGCAGTTCTTC
clone_size: NA; d_call: NA; v_call: TRBV12-3/TRBV12-4; j_call: TRBJ2-3; cdr3_aa: CASNLGSNTQYF; cdr3_nt: TGTGCCAGCAACCTCGGTTCTAATACGCAGTATTTT
clone_size: NA; d_call: NA; v_call: TRBV19; j_call: TRBJ1-1; cdr3_aa: CASSIGGNIAEAFF; cdr3_nt: TGTGCCAGTAGTATCGGGGGTAATATCGCTGAAGCTTTCTTT
clone_size: NA; d_call: NA; v_call: TRBV20-1; j_call: TRBJ2-1; cdr3_aa: CSARDALKYNEQFF; cdr3_nt: TGCAGTGCTAGAGATGCGCTCAAGTACAATGAGCAGTTCTTC
clone_size: once; d_call: NA; v_call: TRBV7-9; j_call: TRBJ2-7; cdr3_aa: CASSSASTRRDEQYF; cdr3_nt: TGTGCCAGCAGCTCGGCTTCAACCCGCCGGGACGAGCAGTACTTC
clone_size: few; d_call: TRBD2; v_call: TRBV29-1; j_call: TRBJ2-5; cdr3_aa: CSVRDGTSEKTQYF; cdr3_nt: TGCAGCGTCAGAGACGGGACTAGCGAGAAGACCCAGTACTTC
clone_size: NA; d_call: TRBD2; v_call: TRBV7-2; j_call: TRBJ2-3; cdr3_aa: CASGGGSGLAGADTQYF; cdr3_nt: TGTGCCAGCGGCGGGGGCTCGGGACTAGCGGGAGCAGATACGCAGTATTTT
clone_size: NA; d_call: NA; v_call: TRBV4-3; j_call: TRBJ2-1; cdr3_aa: CASSQDWGGEQFF; cdr3_nt: TGCGCCAGCAGCCAAGATTGGGGAGGTGAGCAGTTCTTC
clone_size: NA; d_call: TRBD2; v_call: TRBV7-2; j_call: TRBJ2-3; cdr3_aa: CASSPTGLADTQYF; cdr3_nt: TGTGCCAGCAGCCCGACCGGACTAGCGGATACGCAGTATTTT
clone_size: few; d_call: TRBD2; v_call: TRBV20-1; j_call: TRBJ2-5; cdr3_aa: CSARDPSGRGETQYF; cdr3_nt: TGCAGTGCTAGAGATCCTAGCGGGAGAGGTGAGACCCAGTACTTC
clone_size: NA; d_call: NA; v_call: TRBV7-2; j_call: TRBJ2-5; cdr3_aa: CASSFGNGQETQYF; cdr3_nt: TGTGCCAGCAGCTTCGGCAACGGACAAGAGACCCAGTACTTC
clone_size: NA; d_call: NA; v_call: TRBV4-3; j_call: TRBJ1-4; cdr3_aa: CASSQEGGEKLFF; cdr3_nt: TGCGCCAGCAGCCAAGAAGGCGGTGAAAAACTGTTTTTT
clone_size: NA; d_call: NA; v_call: TRBV6-2/TRBV6-3; j_call: TRBJ2-3; cdr3_aa: CASSSRTLTDTQYF; cdr3_nt: TGTGCCAGCAGTTCCCGGACTTTAACAGATACGCAGTATTTT
clone_size: NA; d_call: NA; v_call: TRBV7-3; j_call: TRBJ2-2; cdr3_aa: CASSLGGASGELFF; cdr3_nt: TGTGCCAGCAGCTTAGGCGGGGCCTCCGGGGAGCTGTTTTTT
clone_size: NA; d_call: NA; v_call: TRBV12-3/TRBV12-4; j_call: TRBJ2-1; cdr3_aa: CASRDGPSSYNEQFF; cdr3_nt: TGTGCCAGCAGAGACGGACCCAGCTCCTACAATGAGCAGTTCTTC
clone_size: few; d_call: TRBD1; v_call: TRBV5-1; j_call: TRBJ2-5; cdr3_aa: CASTTGAGGLQETQYF; cdr3_nt: TGCGCCAGCACCACAGGGGCGGGCGGCCTCCAAGAGACCCAGTACTTC
clone_size: NA; d_call: NA; v_call: TRBV20-1; j_call: TRBJ1-5; cdr3_aa: CSATLSTGSNQPQHF; cdr3_nt: TGCAGTGCCACACTATCGACAGGTAGCAATCAGCCCCAGCATTTT
clone_size: few; d_call: TRBD1; v_call: TRBV29-1; j_call: TRBJ2-7; cdr3_aa: CSVGPGQLPGEQYF; cdr3_nt: TGCAGCGTTGGTCCGGGACAGCTACCGGGAGAGCAGTACTTC
clone_size: NA; d_call: TRBD2; v_call: TRBV12-3/TRBV12-4; j_call: TRBJ2-2; cdr3_aa: CASGSGSDTGELFF; cdr3_nt: TGTGCCAGCGGAAGCGGGAGCGACACCGGGGAGCTGTTTTTT
clone_size: NA; d_call: NA; v_call: TRBV7-2; j_call: TRBJ2-1; cdr3_aa: CASSWGAGAPNEQFF; cdr3_nt: TGTGCCAGCAGCTGGGGTGCAGGGGCTCCCAATGAGCAGTTCTTC
clone_size: few; d_call: NA; v_call: TRBV6-1; j_call: TRBJ2-3; cdr3_aa: CASSPYWGASDTQYF; cdr3_nt: TGTGCCAGCAGTCCTTACTGGGGGGCCTCAGATACGCAGTATTTT
clone_size: NA; d_call: TRBD1; v_call: TRBV7-6; j_call: TRBJ2-1; cdr3_aa: CASSLGMGQGFDEQFF; cdr3_nt: TGTGCCAGCAGCTTAGGGATGGGACAGGGGTTCGATGAGCAGTTCTTC
clone_size: few; d_call: NA; v_call: TRBV7-2; j_call: TRBJ1-1; cdr3_aa: CASGLGNTEAFF; cdr3_nt: TGTGCCAGCGGGTTAGGGAACACTGAAGCTTTCTTT
clone_size: few; d_call: NA; v_call: TRBV3-1; j_call: TRBJ1-1; cdr3_aa: CASSQPGGQAEAFF; cdr3_nt: TGTGCCAGCAGCCAACCGGGAGGGCAAGCTGAAGCTTTCTTT
clone_size: few; d_call: NA; v_call: TRBV30; j_call: TRBJ2-7; cdr3_aa: CAWSGQLYEQYF; cdr3_nt: TGTGCCTGGAGCGGCCAGCTCTACGAGCAGTACTTC